The 26 T cell receptor beta chains below come from one sample, sequenced in a study of CD8+ T cells in alopecia areata listed by TCRdb under 2018. Interpreted using the paper, the time point label stands for: about four weeks on oral tofacitinib. The intended sense of this specimen's treatment or condition label: oral pan-JAK inhibitor, 5-10 mg twice daily. Library prep was done by the immunoSEQ multiplex PCR assay. To provide template for TCR sequencing, every sample had RNA extracted and reverse transcribed into cDNA. TCRdb took over this immuneACCESS table, retaining in-frame rearrangements with V and J assigned. Such tables are incomplete; in checked studies, under half of the missing clones stem from an unresolved V gene, and the remainder is unexplained. The sample has roughly 140,000 clones on record, 80% to 90% of them singletons. The ten largest account for around 25% of the sample. This specimen consisted of CD8+ T cells sorted from blood, obtained at week 4, from a patient treated with tofacitinib. These receptors all stem from a human donor with alopecia areata.

This sequence joins TRBV7-2 and TRBJ1-2; TRBD1 matches 8 bases. Trimming at V came to 5 bases and at J to 5 bases, leaving 4 bases not matched to a gene. CDR3 length: 13 amino acids. Per germline, CDR1 SGHTA and CDR2 FQGNSA. CDR3 loop: CASSLGQGYGYTF. The CDR3 nucleotides are TGTGCCAGCAGCCTAGGACAGGGTTATGGCTACACCTTC.

The chain links TRBV29-1 to TRBJ2-7; TRBD2 matches at 10 bases. CDR1 SQVTM and CDR2 ANQGSEA come from the germline V gene. This CDR3 is 12 amino acids long. Losses at the gene ends were 5 bases for V and 5 bases for J; bases not matched to a gene: 3. The CDR3 DNA is TGCAGCGTTCTAGCGGGGGTGCACGAGCAGTACTTC. It specifies CSVLAGVHEQYF.

The chain couples TRBV4-1 to TRBJ1-1; no clear D gene. V gave up 0 bases and J gave up 5 bases, with 10 bases separating them. The CDR3 runs to 14 residues. Germline assignment: CDR1 MGHRA and CDR2 YSYEKL. DNA of the CDR3: TGCGCCAGCAGCCAAGAAATGGAAGGGACTGAAGCTTTCTTT. Its protein is CASSQEMEGTEAFF.

This clone has a single count. The chain is built from TRBV27 and TRBJ2-7; D gene ambiguous. The CDR3 totals 12 residues. Per germline, CDR1 MNHEY and CDR2 SMNVEV (reference sequence). V was trimmed by 6 bases and J by 6 bases, leaving 12 bases between them. The CDR3 loop is CASSQYGGEQYF. In nucleotides, the CDR3 is TGTGCCAGCAGCCAATATGGCGGCGAGCAGTACTTC.

The chain couples TRBV30 to TRBJ2-7; tentatively, D is TRBD2 (6 bases). Trimming left V 1 base short and J 4 bases short, with 17 bases between. This CDR3 spans 15 amino acids. Germline CDR1 reads GTSNPN; CDR2 reads SVGIG (reference sequence). The CDR3 loop reads CAWSDGGGFGYEQYF. The CDR3, as DNA: TGTGCCTGGAGTGACGGGGGTGGATTCGGATACGAGCAGTACTTC.

The chain carries TRBV19 and TRBJ2-3, with TRBD2 matching over 14 bases. CDR1 and CDR2 from the germline V gene are LNHDA and SQIVND (reference sequence). V was clipped by 10 bases and J by 2 bases; unmatched bases: 8. The CDR3 has 16 residues. The CDR3 loop reads CATESGLAGATDTQYF. CDR3 bases: TGTGCCACCGAATCGGGACTAGCGGGGGCCACAGATACGCAGTATTTT.

The chain has TRBV10-2 and TRBJ2-1; TRBD2 agrees at 8 bases. There are 15 residues in the CDR3. The J segment lost 8 bases and the V segment lost 3 bases, leaving 9 bases of the junction unmatched. Germline V CDR1 and CDR2: WSHSY, SAAADI. The CDR3 nucleotides are TGCGCCAGCAGTGATCCGGGGGGGCCTATCTATGAGCAGTTCTTC. Translation: CASSDPGGPIYEQFF.

This chain uses TRBV5-1 with TRBJ2-5; 13 bases map to TRBD2. This CDR3 has 15 amino acids. V shed 3 bases, J shed 3 bases, and the junction held 2 bases outside the gene matches. Germline CDR1 SGHRS, CDR2 YFSETQ. The CDR3 nucleotides are TGCGCCAGCAGCTCCGGGACTAGCGGGGAAGAGACCCAGTACTTC. Its protein product is CASSSGTSGEETQYF.

The chain couples TRBV13 to TRBJ2-7; unclear D gene. The CDR3 consists of 13 residues. CDR1 is PRHDT and CDR2 is FYEKMQ in the germline V gene (reference sequence). V lost 5 bases to trimming and J lost 1 base, with 9 bases between them. The CDR3 loop reads CASSTGRSYEQYF. The DNA of the CDR3 is TGTGCCAGCAGCACCGGACGGTCCTACGAGCAGTACTTC.

The chain employs TRBV27 and TRBJ2-7; the match to TRBD2 covers 8 bases. V gave up 6 bases and J gave up 4 bases; unmatched junction bases: 5. The CDR3 is made up of 13 amino acids. Germline V gene data show CDR1 as MNHEY and CDR2 as SMNVEV (reference sequence). The CDR3 sequence: CASRREGSYEQYF. As DNA, the CDR3 is TGTGCCAGCAGACGGGAGGGAAGTTACGAGCAGTACTTC.

This chain links TRBV27 with TRBJ2-7, with D perhaps matching TRBD2 (5 bases). Germline V CDR1 and CDR2: MNHEY, SMNVEV (reference sequence). The CDR3 runs 14 residues. The V gene lost 4 bases and the J gene lost 0 bases, with 10 bases spanning the gap. CDR3 sequence (DNA): TGTGCCAGCAGTTATGCAGGAGGCTCCTACGAGCAGTACTTC. This codes for CASSYAGGSYEQYF.

There are a few counts of this clone. The sample carries other DNA sequences with the same CDR3. CDR3 sequence reads: CASSPGQGAYEQYF. The CDR3 DNA is TGTGCCAGCAGCCCTGGACAGGGGGCCTACGAGCAGTACTTC. The chain links TRBV5-4 to TRBJ2-7; 10 nucleotides match TRBD1. CDR1 is SGHNT, CDR2 YYREEE, per germline (reference sequence). The CDR3 contains 14 residues. J was trimmed by 2 bases and V by 4 bases; bases with no gene match: 3.

The J gene is TRBJ1-1, the V gene TRBV7-6; TRBD1 matches 8 bases. Germline V gene sequence: CDR1 SGHVS, CDR2 FNYEAQ. Trimming cost V 0 bases and J 5 bases; bases outside gene matches: 5. CDR3 size: 15 residues. CDR3 in amino acids: CASSLADRVRTEAFF. Here the CDR3 DNA reads TGTGCCAGCAGCTTAGCGGACAGGGTTCGGACTGAAGCTTTCTTT.

The V gene is TRBV30, the J gene TRBJ2-3; 7 nucleotides align to TRBD2. Germline V CDR1 and CDR2: GTSNPN, SVGIG (reference sequence). V trimming: 8 bases; J trimming: 2 bases; junction bases outside the gene matches: 4. The CDR3 is 12 amino acids. The CDR3: CARGGNTDTQYF. CDR3 coding DNA: TGTGCCCGCGGGGGAAACACAGATACGCAGTATTTT.

This clone has only one observation. V usage is TRBV7-2 and J usage is TRBJ2-5; weak D call: TRBD2 (6 bases). Germline V lookup: CDR1 SGHTA, CDR2 FQGNSA. The V and J ends lost 5 bases and 4 bases respectively, with 17 bases between them. The CDR3 covers 15 residues. CDR3 residues: CASSPSAGRGETQYF. For the CDR3, the DNA is TGTGCCAGCAGCCCCAGCGCGGGGCGGGGAGAGACCCAGTACTTC.

The genes are TRBV11-1 and TRBJ2-2; TRBD1 or TRBD2 may be the D gene (5 bases each). V was pared by 5 bases and J by 1 base, with 8 bases between. The germline CDR1 and CDR2 sequences are SGHAT and FQDESV (reference sequence). This CDR3 has 14 amino acids. CDR3 in DNA: TGTGCCAGCAGCCCGGGACGGAACACCGGGGAGCTGTTTTTT. Translating it yields CASSPGRNTGELFF.

This chain uses TRBV13 with TRBJ2-2; possible D gene TRBD2, 5 bases. The germline V and J ends were trimmed by 3 bases and 2 bases, with 13 bases remaining between them. The CDR3 covers 16 residues. Germline CDR1 reads PRHDT; CDR2 reads FYEKMQ (reference sequence). The CDR3 here is CASSFGLYLNTGELFF. In nucleotides, the CDR3 is TGTGCCAGCAGCTTCGGACTCTACCTAAACACCGGGGAGCTGTTTTTT.

This clone was seen more than once but under ten times. The V gene is TRBV6-6, the J gene TRBJ2-5; D is possibly TRBD1 (5 bases). Germline V lookup: CDR1 MNHNY, CDR2 SVGAGI (reference sequence). V dropped 2 bases and J dropped 5 bases, with 12 bases sitting between them. This CDR3 contains 14 residues. CDR3 sequence reads: CASSYAGIRETQYF. As DNA, the CDR3 is TGTGCCAGCAGTTACGCAGGGATTCGGGAGACCCAGTACTTC.

This rearrangement joins TRBV4-1 to TRBJ2-2, with D hard to call. This CDR3 spans 13 amino acids. Germline-derived CDR1 and CDR2 are MGHRA and YSYEKL. V lost 0 bases and J 6 bases, leaving 5 bases between the germline ends. CDR3 protein: CASSQDGSGELFF. The CDR3 DNA follows: TGCGCCAGCAGCCAAGATGGGTCCGGGGAGCTGTTTTTT.

The V and J genes are TRBV7-8 and TRBJ2-3; 7 nucleotides match TRBD2. V dropped 5 bases and J dropped 11; count of bases not matched to a gene: 10. This CDR3 comprises 13 residues. Per the germline V gene, CDR1 is SGHVS and CDR2 is FQNEAQ. CDR3 protein: CASSPRTSPVQYF. CDR3 nucleotide sequence: TGTGCCAGCAGCCCGCGGACTAGTCCGGTGCAGTATTTT.

V gene TRBV7-2 combines with J gene TRBJ2-7; TRBD1 aligns across 7 bases. Looked up from germline, CDR1 is SGHTA and CDR2 is FQGNSA. The CDR3 is made up of 14 amino acids. Losses at the gene ends were 3 bases for V and 6 bases for J; bases not matched to a gene: 8. The CDR3 DNA sequence: TGTGCCAGCAGCTTTACAATCCACAGGGGCGAGCAGTACTTC. It translates to CASSFTIHRGEQYF.

This chain joins TRBV7-2 and TRBJ1-5; perhaps TRBD1 as D (5 bases). Germline V gene data show CDR1 as SGHTA and CDR2 as FQGNSA. The CDR3 contains 17 residues. Trimming cost V 5 bases and J 0 bases, with 17 bases left between them. In DNA, the CDR3 is TGTGCCAGCAGCCCCCCGGGGCAGAGTTATAGCAATCAGCCCCAGCATTTT. It is translated as CASSPPGQSYSNQPQHF.

V and J are TRBV7-2 and TRBJ1-2, with D hard to call. This CDR3 is 15 amino acids long. V shed 9 bases and J shed 0 bases, with 17 bases lying between them. Germline V gene lookup returns CDR1 SGHTA and CDR2 FQGNSA. CDR3 loop: CAREFPPGPNYGYTF. The CDR3 bases are TGTGCCAGAGAGTTCCCGCCTGGGCCTAACTATGGCTACACCTTC.

The CDR3 bases are TGTGCCAGCAGCCCCGGACAGGTCTGGGAGCAGTACTTC. Translation: CASSPGQVWEQYF. The chain uses TRBV7-2 and TRBJ2-7, with 7 nucleotides matching TRBD1. Germline values: CDR1 SGHTA, CDR2 FQGNSA. The trim removed 5 bases at V and 7 bases at J, leaving 8 bases unmatched. The CDR3 runs to 13 residues.

This chain uses TRBV7-2 with TRBJ2-7; no firm D call. The CDR3 is 14 residues long. Germline-derived CDR1 and CDR2 are SGHTA and FQGNSA. Trimming shortened V by 1 base and J by 4 bases, and 11 bases separated the two germline ends. CDR3 DNA: TGTGCCAGCAGCTTAGACTTGAGTTTTTACGAGCAGTACTTC. Protein: CASSLDLSFYEQYF. The whole variable domain, filled in from reference TRBV7-2 and TRBJ2-7, reads GAGVSQSPSNKVTEKGKDVELRCDPISGHTALYWYRQSLGQGLEFLIYFQGNSAPDKSGLPSDRFSAERTGGSVSTLTIQRTQQEDSAVYLCASSLDLSFYEQYFGPGTRLTVT.

V and J are TRBV7-6 and TRBJ2-7; 7 bases map to TRBD1. The germline V gene encodes CDR1 SGHVS and CDR2 FNYEAQ. Trimming took 5 bases from V and 7 from J; bases not matched to a gene: 2. The CDR3 length is 11 residues. In DNA form, the CDR3 reads TGTGCCAGCAGCCCAGGGGGTGAGCAGTACTTC. Translation gives CASSPGGEQYF.